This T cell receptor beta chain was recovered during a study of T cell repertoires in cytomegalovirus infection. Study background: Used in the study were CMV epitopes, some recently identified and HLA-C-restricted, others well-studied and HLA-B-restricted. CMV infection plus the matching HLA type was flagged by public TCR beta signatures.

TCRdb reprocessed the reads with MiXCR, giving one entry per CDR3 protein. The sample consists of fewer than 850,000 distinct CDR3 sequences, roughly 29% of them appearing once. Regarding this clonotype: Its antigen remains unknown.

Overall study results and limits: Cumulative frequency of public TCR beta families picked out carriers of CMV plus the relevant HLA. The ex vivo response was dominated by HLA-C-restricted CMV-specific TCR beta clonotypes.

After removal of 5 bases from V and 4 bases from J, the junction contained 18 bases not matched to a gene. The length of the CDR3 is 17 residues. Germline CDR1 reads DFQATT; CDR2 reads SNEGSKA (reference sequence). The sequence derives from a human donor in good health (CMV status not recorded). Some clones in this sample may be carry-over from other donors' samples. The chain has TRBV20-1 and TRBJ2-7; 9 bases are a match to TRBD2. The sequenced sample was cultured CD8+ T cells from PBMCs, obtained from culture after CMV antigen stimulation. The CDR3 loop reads CSASSPSNSGGRYEQYF. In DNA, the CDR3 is TGCAGTGCTTCCAGCCCCTCCAATAGCGGGGGTAGGTACGAGCAGTACTTC.